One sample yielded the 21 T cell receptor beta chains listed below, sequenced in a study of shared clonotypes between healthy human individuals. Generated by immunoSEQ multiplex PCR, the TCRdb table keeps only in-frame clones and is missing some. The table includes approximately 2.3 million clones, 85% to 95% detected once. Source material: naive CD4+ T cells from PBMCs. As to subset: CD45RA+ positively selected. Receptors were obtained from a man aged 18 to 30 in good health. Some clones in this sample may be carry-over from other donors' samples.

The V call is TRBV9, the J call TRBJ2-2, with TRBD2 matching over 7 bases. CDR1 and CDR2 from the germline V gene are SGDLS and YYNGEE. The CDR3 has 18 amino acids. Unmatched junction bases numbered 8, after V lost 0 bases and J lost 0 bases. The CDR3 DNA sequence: TGTGCCAGCAGCGTAGCTACGAGGCTAGCGGCGAACACCGGGGAGCTGTTTTTT. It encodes CASSVATRLAANTGELFF.

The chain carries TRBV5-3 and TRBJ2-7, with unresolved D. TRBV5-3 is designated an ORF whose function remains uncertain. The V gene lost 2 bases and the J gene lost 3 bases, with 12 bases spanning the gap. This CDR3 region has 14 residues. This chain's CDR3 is CARSFMGPNYEQYF. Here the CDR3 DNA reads TGTGCCAGAAGCTTTATGGGCCCAAACTACGAGCAGTACTTC.

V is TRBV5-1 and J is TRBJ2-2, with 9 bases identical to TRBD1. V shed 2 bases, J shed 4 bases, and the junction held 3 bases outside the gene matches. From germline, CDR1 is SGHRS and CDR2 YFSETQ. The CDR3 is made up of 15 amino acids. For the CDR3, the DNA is TGCGCCAGCAGCTTCCGGGACAGGGCCACCGGGGAGCTGTTTTTT. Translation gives CASSFRDRATGELFF.

CDR3 in DNA: TGTGCCTGGAGGCAGGGGGTCCACAATGAGCAGTTCTTC. Translating gives CAWRQGVHNEQFF. V is TRBV30 and J is TRBJ2-1; 7 nucleotides match TRBD1. Trimming at V came to 3 bases and at J to 5 bases, leaving 4 bases not matched to a gene. CDR1 GTSNPN and CDR2 SVGIG come from the germline V gene (reference sequence). CDR3 length equals 13 residues.

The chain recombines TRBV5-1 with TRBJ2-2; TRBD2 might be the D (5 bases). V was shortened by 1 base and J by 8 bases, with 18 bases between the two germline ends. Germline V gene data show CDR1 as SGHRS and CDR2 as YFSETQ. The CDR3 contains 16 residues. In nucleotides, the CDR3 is TGCGCCAGCAGCTTGTCCCCGGGCGGACTTGGGGGGGAGCTGTTTTTT. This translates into CASSLSPGGLGGELFF.

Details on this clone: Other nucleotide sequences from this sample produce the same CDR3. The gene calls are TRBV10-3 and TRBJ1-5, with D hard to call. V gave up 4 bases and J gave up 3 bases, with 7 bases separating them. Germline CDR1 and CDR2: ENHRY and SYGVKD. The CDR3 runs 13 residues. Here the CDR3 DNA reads TGTGCCATCAGTGGGAACTCCAATCAGCCCCAGCATTTT. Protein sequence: CAISGNSNQPQHF.

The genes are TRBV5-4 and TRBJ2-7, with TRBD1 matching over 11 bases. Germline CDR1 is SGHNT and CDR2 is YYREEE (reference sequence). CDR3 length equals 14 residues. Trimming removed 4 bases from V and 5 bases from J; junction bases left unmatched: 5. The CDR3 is CASSGTGGRDEQYF. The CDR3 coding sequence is TGTGCCAGCAGCGGGACAGGGGGTCGGGACGAGCAGTACTTC.

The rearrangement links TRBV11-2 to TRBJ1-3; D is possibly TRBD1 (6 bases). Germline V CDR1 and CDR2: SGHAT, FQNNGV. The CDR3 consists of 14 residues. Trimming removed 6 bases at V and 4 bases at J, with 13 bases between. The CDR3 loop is CASSSNGGGNTIYF. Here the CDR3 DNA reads TGTGCCAGCAGTTCCAACGGGGGCGGAAACACCATATATTTT.

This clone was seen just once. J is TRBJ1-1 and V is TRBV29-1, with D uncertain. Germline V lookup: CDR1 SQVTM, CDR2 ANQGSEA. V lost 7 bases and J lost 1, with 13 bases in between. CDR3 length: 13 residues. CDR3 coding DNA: TGCAGCGCACGCGGAGACCCGAACACTGAAGCTTTCTTT. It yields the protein CSARGDPNTEAFF.

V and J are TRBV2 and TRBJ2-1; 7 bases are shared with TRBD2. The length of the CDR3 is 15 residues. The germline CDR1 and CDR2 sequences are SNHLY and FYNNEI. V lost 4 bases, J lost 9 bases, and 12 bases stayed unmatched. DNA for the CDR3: TGTGCCAGCAGTGCTCGGGGCGGCTCGGGAGGTGAGCAGTTCTTC. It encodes CASSARGGSGGEQFF.

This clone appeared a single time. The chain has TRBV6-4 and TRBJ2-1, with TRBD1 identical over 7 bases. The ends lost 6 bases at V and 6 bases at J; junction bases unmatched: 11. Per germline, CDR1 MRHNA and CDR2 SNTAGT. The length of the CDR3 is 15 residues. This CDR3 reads CASRADREPGNEQFF. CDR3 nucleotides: TGTGCCAGCAGGGCCGACAGGGAACCAGGCAATGAGCAGTTCTTC.

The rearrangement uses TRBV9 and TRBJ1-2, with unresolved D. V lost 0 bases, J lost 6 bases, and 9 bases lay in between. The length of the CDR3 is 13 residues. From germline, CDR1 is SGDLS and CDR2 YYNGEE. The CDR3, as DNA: TGTGCCAGCAGCGTAGGGGATTTCGATGGCTACACCTTC. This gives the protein CASSVGDFDGYTF.

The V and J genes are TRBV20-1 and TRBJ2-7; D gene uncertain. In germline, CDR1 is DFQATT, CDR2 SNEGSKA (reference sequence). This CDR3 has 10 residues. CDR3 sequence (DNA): TGCAGGCCAGGTGGGAACGAGCAGTACTTC. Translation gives CRPGGNEQYF.

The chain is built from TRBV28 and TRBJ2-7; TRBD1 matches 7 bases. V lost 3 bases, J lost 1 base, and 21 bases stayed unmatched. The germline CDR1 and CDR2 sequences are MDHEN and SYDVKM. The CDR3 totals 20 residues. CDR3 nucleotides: TGTGCCAGCAGTTTGGGGTGGACAGGATGGGCAGGGATTGGATCCTACGAGCAGTACTTC. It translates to CASSLGWTGWAGIGSYEQYF.

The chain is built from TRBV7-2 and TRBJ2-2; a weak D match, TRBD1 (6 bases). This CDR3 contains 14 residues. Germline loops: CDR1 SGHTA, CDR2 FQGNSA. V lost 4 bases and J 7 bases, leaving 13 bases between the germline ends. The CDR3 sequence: CASSSLQGIGELFF. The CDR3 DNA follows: TGTGCCAGCAGCTCACTGCAGGGGATCGGGGAGCTGTTTTTT.

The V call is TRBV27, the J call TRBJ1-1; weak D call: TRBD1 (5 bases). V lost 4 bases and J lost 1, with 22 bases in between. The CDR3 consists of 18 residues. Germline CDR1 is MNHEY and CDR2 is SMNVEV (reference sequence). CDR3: CASSSQRGRPTSNTEAFF. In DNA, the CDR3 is TGTGCCAGCAGTTCTCAACGGGGCAGGCCGACGTCGAACACTGAAGCTTTCTTT.

The CDR3 here is CSVERHPYEQYF. The CDR3 DNA is TGCAGCGTTGAGCGACATCCCTACGAGCAGTACTTC. The chain is built from TRBV29-1 and TRBJ2-7, with D unresolved. This CDR3 comprises 12 residues. Between the trimmed V and J ends, which lost 3 bases and 2 bases, there was a span of 8 bases. CDR1 is SQVTM, CDR2 ANQGSEA, per germline.

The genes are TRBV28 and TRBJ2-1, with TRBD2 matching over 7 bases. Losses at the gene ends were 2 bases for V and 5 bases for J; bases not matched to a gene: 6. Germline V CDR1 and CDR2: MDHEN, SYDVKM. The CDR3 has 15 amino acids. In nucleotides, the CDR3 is TGTGCCAGCAGTTTACTAGCGGCAGGAAACAATGAGCAGTTCTTC. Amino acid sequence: CASSLLAAGNNEQFF.

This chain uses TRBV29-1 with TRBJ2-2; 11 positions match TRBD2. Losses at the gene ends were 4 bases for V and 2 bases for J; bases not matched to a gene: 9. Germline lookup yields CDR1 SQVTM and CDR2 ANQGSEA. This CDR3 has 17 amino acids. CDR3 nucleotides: TGCAGCGTTGGCCCTAGACTAGCGGGGATCAACACCGGGGAGCTGTTTTTT. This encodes CSVGPRLAGINTGELFF.

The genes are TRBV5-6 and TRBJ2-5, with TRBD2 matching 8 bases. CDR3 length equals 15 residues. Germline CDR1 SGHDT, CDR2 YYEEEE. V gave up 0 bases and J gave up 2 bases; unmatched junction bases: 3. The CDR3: CASSLVGRAQETQYF. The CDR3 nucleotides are TGTGCCAGCAGCTTGGTCGGGAGGGCTCAAGAGACCCAGTACTTC.

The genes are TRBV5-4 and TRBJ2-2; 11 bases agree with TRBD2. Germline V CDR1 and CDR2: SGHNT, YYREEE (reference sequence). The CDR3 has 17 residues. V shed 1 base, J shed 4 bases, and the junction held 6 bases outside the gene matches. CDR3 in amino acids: CASSLTSGRWGTGELFF. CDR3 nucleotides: TGTGCCAGCAGCTTGACTAGCGGGAGATGGGGCACCGGGGAGCTGTTTTTT. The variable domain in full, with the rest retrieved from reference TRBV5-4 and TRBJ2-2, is ETGVTQSPTHLIKTRGQQVTLRCSSQSGHNTVSWYQQALGQGPQFIFQYYREEENGRGNFPPRFSGLQFPNYSSELNVNALELDDSALYLCASSLTSGRWGTGELFFGEGSRLTVL.